This T cell receptor beta chain was sequenced for a study of T cell changes during pregnancy in multiple sclerosis. TCRdb's table, derived via immunoSEQ multiplex PCR, lists solely in-frame clones and lacks some. Among around 100,000 clones listed, 92% were seen once. Here the sequenced sample was peripheral blood, taken after pregnancy. The TCR comes from a female donor with multiple sclerosis, enrolled in a pregnancy study.

CDR3 amino acids: CASSFQGAWNTEAFF. CDR3 nucleotides: TGCGCCAGCAGCTTCCAGGGGGCATGGAACACTGAAGCTTTCTTT. The rearrangement uses TRBV5-1 and TRBJ1-1, with TRBD1 matching 8 bases. Per the germline V gene, CDR1 is SGHRS and CDR2 is YFSETQ. V shed 2 bases and J 1 base; nucleotides not matched to a gene: 4. The CDR3 length is 15 residues.